The subject of this entry is one T cell receptor beta chain. The data were taken from a study of patients and donors after allogeneic stem cell transplantation. TCRdb passed the RT-PCR reads through MiXCR, listing each CDR3 protein once. The table has roughly 230,000 distinct CDR3 sequences, roughly 15% seen once. The V and J ends lost 3 bases and 2 bases respectively, with 12 bases between them. CDR1 and CDR2 from the germline V gene are MGHDK and SYGVNS. The CDR3 covers 15 residues. What was sequenced was blood, either unsorted or a sorted T cell fraction (not recorded which). This chain uses TRBV25-1 with TRBJ2-3; D may be TRBD2 (6 bases). The sequence derives from a human donor who was either an allogeneic HSCT recipient or a stem cell or donor lymphocyte infusion donor (not recorded which). It is not recorded whose cells these are; they may come from a transplant donor. CDR3 amino acids: CASSERGAHTDTQYF. In DNA form, the CDR3 reads TGTGCCAGCAGTGAGCGCGGGGCGCACACAGATACGCAGTATTTT. Full variable domain (remainder filled in from reference TRBV25-1 and TRBJ2-3): EADIYQTPRYLVIGTGKKITLECSQTMGHDKMYWYQQDPGMELHLIHYSYGVNSTEKGDLSSESTVSRIRTEHFPLTLESARPSHTSQYLCASSERGAHTDTQYFGPGTRLTVL.